The 28 T cell receptor beta chains given below trace back to one sample, sequenced in a study of blood T cells in healthy people across ages. A J-beta primer mix and a sample-barcoded 5' primer were used in a second PCR of roughly 6 to 12 cycles. MiXCR was run by TCRdb on the 5' RACE reads, yielding one entry per CDR3 protein. The table shows roughly 2 million distinct CDR3 sequences, with roughly 52% occurring only once. The sample was blood. The receptors stem from a woman aged 40 to 50 in good health.

The V call is TRBV5-1, the J call TRBJ2-7; 13 bases map to TRBD2. The CDR3 totals 14 residues. The germline gives CDR1 SGHRS, CDR2 YFSETQ. Trimming at V came to 7 bases and at J to 7 bases, leaving 8 bases not matched to a gene. CDR3 coding DNA: TGCGCCAGCCGACTAGCGGGGGGATCAAATGAGCAGTACTTC. Its translation: CASRLAGGSNEQYF.

This chain links TRBV28 with TRBJ1-5, with a tentative D call TRBD1 (5 bases). Deletions cut 6 bases from V and 3 bases from J, with 12 bases between. Germline V lookup: CDR1 MDHEN, CDR2 SYDVKM. The CDR3 is made up of 14 amino acids. The CDR3 region is CASRFQGVNQPQHF. CDR3 sequence (DNA): TGTGCCAGCAGGTTCCAGGGTGTCAATCAGCCCCAGCATTTT.

In this sample, this clonotype turned up a few times. The chain combines TRBV7-3 with TRBJ1-2, with 10 bases fitting TRBD1. The CDR3 covers 14 residues. Losses at the gene ends were 0 bases for V and 8 bases for J; bases not matched to a gene: 3. Germline CDR1 reads SGHTA; CDR2 reads FQGTGA. CDR3 protein: CASSLTSTGGGYTF. The CDR3 DNA reads as TGTGCCAGCAGCTTAACCTCGACAGGGGGCGGCTACACCTTC.

V gene TRBV6-1 combines with J gene TRBJ2-3; 11 positions match TRBD2. Per the germline V gene, CDR1 is MNHNS and CDR2 is SASEGT. This CDR3 region has 15 residues. V lost 2 bases and J lost 3; bases outside the gene matches: 1. CDR3: CASSESSGGTDTQYF. The CDR3 DNA reads as TGTGCCAGCAGTGAATCTAGCGGGGGGACAGATACGCAGTATTTT.

V gene TRBV6-1 combines with J gene TRBJ1-2, with 7 bases fitting TRBD1. This CDR3 spans 16 amino acids. Germline CDR1 MNHNS, CDR2 SASEGT. Losses at the gene ends were 4 bases for V and 8 bases for J; bases not matched to a gene: 16. The CDR3 here is CASSGIDSTTGRGYTF. CDR3 nucleotide sequence: TGTGCCAGCAGTGGGATAGATAGCACGACAGGGAGAGGCTACACCTTC.

Of note for this clonotype: Mismatch with germline at one junction end may stem from a read error. The rearrangement links TRBV12-3 or TRBV12-4 to TRBJ1-2, with 7 nucleotides matching TRBD1. There are 15 residues in the CDR3. CDR3 bases: TGTACCAGCAGGGGGACAGCGATACACCTTCGTGGCTACACCTTC. It specifies CTSRGTAIHLRGYTF.

The chain has TRBV5-6 and TRBJ2-1; D gene unclear. In germline, CDR1 is SGHDT, CDR2 YYEEEE. The CDR3 is made up of 16 amino acids. V lost 0 bases to trimming and J lost 3 bases, with 13 bases between them. The DNA of the CDR3 is TGTGCCAGCAGCTTGGGCCCCCGATTGGACTACAATGAGCAGTTCTTC. Encoded protein: CASSLGPRLDYNEQFF.

The chain is built from TRBV15 and TRBJ2-3, with D unclear. Trimming removed 2 bases at V and 0 bases at J, with 12 bases between. CDR1 is LNHNV, CDR2 YYDKDF, per germline (reference sequence). This CDR3 contains 16 residues. CDR3 DNA: TGTGCCACCAGCAGAACTCTAAAGCCTAGCACAGATACGCAGTATTTT. Translation gives CATSRTLKPSTDTQYF.

This clonotype was picked up a small number of times. The chain combines TRBV11-2 with TRBJ2-1; the match to TRBD2 covers 12 bases. The CDR3 contains 16 residues. Germline V gives CDR1 SGHAT, CDR2 FQNNGV. The trim removed 5 bases at V and 8 bases at J, leaving 10 bases unmatched. In nucleotides, the CDR3 is TGTGCCAGCAGCCTAGCCCCTAGCGGGGGGGCCGATGAGCAGTTCTTC. This translates into CASSLAPSGGADEQFF. Based on the CDR3 plus reference TRBV11-2 and TRBJ2-1, the full variable domain is EAGVAQSPRYKIIEKRQSVAFWCNPISGHATLYWYQQILGQGPKLLIQFQNNGVVDDSQLPKDRFSAERLKGVDSTLKIQPAKLEDSAVYLCASSLAPSGGADEQFFGPGTRLTVL.

This clonotype appeared a few times. This rearrangement joins TRBV16 to TRBJ1-1; D uncertain. Looked up from germline, CDR1 is KGHSY and CDR2 is FQNENV. Between the trimmed V and J ends, which lost 0 bases and 0 bases, there was a span of 2 bases. This CDR3 comprises 13 residues. CDR3 DNA: TGTGCCAGCAGCCAATCTGTGAACACTGAAGCTTTCTTT. Its translation: CASSQSVNTEAFF.

This clonotype was observed at least ten times. Its ends do not fully match the called genes, so a read error is possible. The rearrangement links TRBV18 to TRBJ2-6; no clear D. Germline CDR1 reads KGHSH; CDR2 reads LQKENI. The CDR3 loop spans 14 amino acids. The CDR3 region has the DNA TGCGCCAGCAGCCCACCCTCTGGGGCCAACGTCCTGACTTTC. It codes for CASSPPSGANVLTF.

This clonotype was counted between two and nine times. This rearrangement joins TRBV28 to TRBJ2-7, with D perhaps TRBD1 (5 bases). Germline CDR1 reads MDHEN; CDR2 reads SYDVKM. The CDR3 covers 14 residues. V was pared by 6 bases and J by 4 bases, with 16 bases between. The CDR3: CASRPQVTGYEQYF. CDR3 DNA sequence: TGTGCCAGCAGACCACAGGTTACCGGGTACGAGCAGTACTTC.

V is TRBV4-2 and J is TRBJ2-6, with 10 bases matching TRBD2. Losses at the gene ends were 0 bases for V and 1 base for J; bases not matched to a gene: 12. Germline CDR1 is LGHNA and CDR2 is YNFKEQ. The CDR3 totals 21 residues. CDR3 loop: CASSQDMGLAGASSGANVLTF. CDR3 bases: TGTGCCAGCAGCCAAGATATGGGTCTAGCGGGAGCTTCTTCTGGGGCCAACGTCCTGACTTTC.

V usage is TRBV29-1 and J usage is TRBJ1-2; no definite D call. Between the trimmed V and J ends, which lost 3 bases and 4 bases, there was a span of 12 bases. The CDR3 totals 13 residues. In germline, CDR1 is SQVTM, CDR2 ANQGSEA. The CDR3 spells CSVDVRSSYGYTF. In DNA, the CDR3 is TGCAGCGTTGATGTTCGGAGTTCCTATGGCTACACCTTC.

A few counts support this clonotype. The chain employs TRBV6-1 and TRBJ1-2, with a tentative D call TRBD1 (6 bases). Germline-derived CDR1 and CDR2 are MNHNS and SASEGT. V was cut by 5 bases and J by 2 bases, with 15 bases left in between. This CDR3 is built from 15 residues. This CDR3 is CASSRGTTSNYGYTF. DNA for the CDR3: TGTGCCAGCAGTCGCGGGACAACTAGCAACTATGGCTACACCTTC.

The sample holds a few counts of this clonotype. The rearrangement uses TRBV7-2 and TRBJ2-3; 7 nucleotides agree with TRBD1. Germline CDR1 and CDR2: SGHTA and FQGNSA. The CDR3 runs to 15 residues. Trimming cost V 1 base and J 1 base; bases outside gene matches: 2. The CDR3 coding sequence is TGTGCCAGCAGCTTAGTAAGGGGGCGCACAGATACGCAGTATTTT. Translation gives CASSLVRGRTDTQYF.

This clonotype was found a few times. The V gene is TRBV5-1, the J gene TRBJ2-7; D is ambiguous. Germline values: CDR1 SGHRS, CDR2 YFSETQ. Trimming stripped 4 bases from V and 6 bases from J, with 17 bases between. The CDR3 is 14 residues long. The CDR3, as DNA: TGCGCCAGCAGCCCTACACTACGATCAGGCGAGCAGTACTTC. It translates to CASSPTLRSGEQYF.

V is TRBV7-2 and J is TRBJ1-6, with 8 nucleotides matching TRBD1. The V gene end was trimmed by 1 base and the J gene end by 7 bases; junction bases not matched to a gene: 6. This CDR3 spans 16 amino acids. Looked up from germline, CDR1 is SGHTA and CDR2 is FQGNSA. CDR3 residues: CASSLGRQGNNSPLHF. CDR3 bases: TGTGCCAGCAGCTTAGGAAGACAGGGGAACAATTCACCCCTCCACTTT.

This clonotype occurred once. In DNA, the CDR3 is TGTGCCAGCACGGGACTAGCAGATGTTCACTCCTACAATGAGCAGTTCTTC. Protein: CASTGLADVHSYNEQFF. The V gene is TRBV12-3 or TRBV12-4, the J gene TRBJ2-1; 9 positions agree with TRBD2. The CDR3 contains 17 residues. V trimming: 7 bases; J trimming: 0 bases; junction bases outside the gene matches: 10.

This chain joins TRBV12-3 or TRBV12-4 and TRBJ2-4; D is possibly TRBD1 or TRBD2 (6 bases each). V was clipped by 5 bases and J by 0 bases, with 14 bases between them. The CDR3 spans 16 residues. The CDR3 loop reads CASSIRGTVAKNIQYF. CDR3 DNA: TGTGCCAGCAGTATAAGGGGGACTGTAGCCAAAAACATTCAGTACTTC.

A few counts support this clonotype. V usage is TRBV7-3 and J usage is TRBJ2-5; D uncertain. The length of the CDR3 is 14 residues. Germline-derived CDR1 and CDR2 are SGHTA and FQGTGA. With 5 bases removed from V and 0 bases from J, the gap between germline ends came to 10 bases. The CDR3 DNA is TGTGCCAGCAGCCCCCAGGCGAACCAAGAGACCCAGTACTTC. Encoded protein: CASSPQANQETQYF.

This clonotype was seen a handful of times. The V call is TRBV7-3, the J call TRBJ1-1; D is perhaps TRBD1 (6 bases). The germline CDR1 and CDR2 sequences are SGHTA and FQGTGA. Trimming stripped 3 bases from V and 8 bases from J, with 13 bases between. The CDR3 consists of 13 residues. The CDR3 spells CASSFGQGREAFF. The CDR3 region has the DNA TGTGCCAGCAGCTTCGGCCAGGGGCGAGAAGCTTTCTTT.

The sample holds one count of this clonotype. The genes are TRBV6-6 and TRBJ1-2; 9 positions agree with TRBD1. This CDR3 comprises 14 residues. The ends lost 8 bases at V and 8 bases at J; junction bases unmatched: 12. Per the germline V gene, CDR1 is MNHNY and CDR2 is SVGAGI (reference sequence). The CDR3 spells CASGTGTGFHGYTF. CDR3 nucleotide sequence: TGTGCCAGCGGTACCGGGACAGGGTTTCACGGCTACACCTTC.

The chain is built from TRBV2 and TRBJ1-6; D uncertain. Germline V CDR1 and CDR2: SNHLY, FYNNEI. V was clipped by 6 bases and J by 2 bases, with 14 bases between them. The CDR3 is made up of 16 amino acids. The CDR3 DNA follows: TGTGCCAGCAGGACGGGGAGGGTAACCTATAATTCACCCCTCCACTTT. This codes for CASRTGRVTYNSPLHF.

This clonotype was counted a few times. V and J are TRBV29-1 and TRBJ2-7; maybe TRBD1 (5 bases). Trimming cost V 4 bases and J 2 bases, with 9 bases left between them. From germline, CDR1 is SQVTM and CDR2 ANQGSEA. The CDR3 is 12 residues long. The CDR3 nucleotides are TGCAGCGTTGCCCTAGGGGCCTACGAGCAGTACTTC. Amino acid sequence: CSVALGAYEQYF.

This clonotype was observed a handful of times. The rearrangement uses TRBV29-1 and TRBJ2-5; possible D gene TRBD1, 6 bases. V lost 3 bases, J lost 4 bases, and 15 bases lay in between. The germline gives CDR1 SQVTM, CDR2 ANQGSEA. The CDR3 length is 14 residues. CDR3 in DNA: TGCAGCGTTGATACCAGGGGAGTTCGAGAGACCCAGTACTTC. It is translated as CSVDTRGVRETQYF. Based on the CDR3 plus reference TRBV29-1 and TRBJ2-5, the full variable domain is SAVISQKPSRDICQRGTSLTIQCQVDSQVTMMFWYRQQPGQSLTLIATANQGSEATYESGFVIDKFPISRPNLTFSTLTVSNMSPEDSSIYLCSVDTRGVRETQYFGPGTRLLVL.

This clonotype has only a few counts. CDR3 sequence: CASSPARVNPRAQYF. The CDR3 nucleotides read TGTGCCAGCAGTCCGGCGAGGGTCAACCCTAGGGCCCAGTACTTC. The V and J genes are TRBV28 and TRBJ2-7, with D tentatively TRBD2 (5 bases). CDR3 size: 15 residues. The germline gives CDR1 MDHEN, CDR2 SYDVKM. Trimming left V 5 bases short and J 10 bases short, with 24 bases between.

The rearrangement links TRBV10-3 to TRBJ2-7; D gene unclear. Germline V gives CDR1 ENHRY, CDR2 SYGVKD. Between the trimmed V and J ends, which lost 4 bases and 12 bases, there was a span of 13 bases. The CDR3 loop spans 11 amino acids. The CDR3 sequence: CAISVTGTPYF. The CDR3 DNA sequence: TGTGCCATCAGTGTGACTGGCACCCCGTACTTC.